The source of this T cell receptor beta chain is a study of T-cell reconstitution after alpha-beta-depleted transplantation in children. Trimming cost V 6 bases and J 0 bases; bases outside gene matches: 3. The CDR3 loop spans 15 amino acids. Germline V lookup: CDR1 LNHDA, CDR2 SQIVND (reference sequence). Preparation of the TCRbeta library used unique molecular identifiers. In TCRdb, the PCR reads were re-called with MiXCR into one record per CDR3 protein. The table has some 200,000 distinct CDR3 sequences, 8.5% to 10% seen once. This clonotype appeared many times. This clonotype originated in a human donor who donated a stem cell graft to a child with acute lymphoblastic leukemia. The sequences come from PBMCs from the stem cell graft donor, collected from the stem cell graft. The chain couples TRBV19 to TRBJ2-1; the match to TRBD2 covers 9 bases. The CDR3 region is CASSQLAGSYNEQFF. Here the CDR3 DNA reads TGTGCCAGTAGCCAACTAGCGGGCTCCTACAATGAGCAGTTCTTC. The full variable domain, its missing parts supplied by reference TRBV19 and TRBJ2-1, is DGGITQSPKYLFRKEGQNVTLSCEQNLNHDAMYWYRQDPGQGLRLIYYSQIVNDFQKGDIAEGYSVSREKKESFPLTVTSAQKNPTAFYLCASSQLAGSYNEQFFGPGTRLTVL.